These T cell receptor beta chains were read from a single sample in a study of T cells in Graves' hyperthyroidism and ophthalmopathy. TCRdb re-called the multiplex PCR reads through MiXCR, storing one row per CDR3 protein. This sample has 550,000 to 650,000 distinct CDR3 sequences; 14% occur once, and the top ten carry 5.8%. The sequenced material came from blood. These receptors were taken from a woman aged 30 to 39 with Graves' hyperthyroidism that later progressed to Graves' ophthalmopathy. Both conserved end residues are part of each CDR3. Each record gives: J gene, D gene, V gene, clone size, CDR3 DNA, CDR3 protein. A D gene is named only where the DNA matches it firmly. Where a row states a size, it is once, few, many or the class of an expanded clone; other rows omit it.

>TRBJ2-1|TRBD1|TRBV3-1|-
TGTGCCAGCAGCCCCCCGGGGACAGGGAGGGTCTTC
CASSPPGTGRVF
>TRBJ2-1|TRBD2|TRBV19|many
TGTGCCAGTAGGACTCCGGGACTAGCGGGCAATGAGCAGTTCTTC
CASRTPGLAGNEQFF
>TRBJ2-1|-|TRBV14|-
TGTGCCAGCAGCCAAGATCAGCGCAGGGTCCCCTACAGTGAGCAGTTCTTC
CASSQDQRRVPYSEQFF
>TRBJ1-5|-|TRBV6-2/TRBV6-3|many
TGTGCCAGCAGTTACCGTCAGGGGCCCCAGCATTTT
CASSYRQGPQHF
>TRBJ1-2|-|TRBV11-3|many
TGTGCCAGCAGCCTTCCCGGAGAACCCTATGGCTACACCTTC
CASSLPGEPYGYTF
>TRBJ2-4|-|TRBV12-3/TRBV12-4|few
TGTGCCAGCAGTTTACTACTAGTTACCCTAGCCAAAAACATTCAGTACTTC
CASSLLLVTLAKNIQYF
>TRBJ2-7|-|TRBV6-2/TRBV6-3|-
TGTGCCAGCAGTTACTCTCGGCGGATGATCGAGCAGTACTTC
CASSYSRRMIEQYF
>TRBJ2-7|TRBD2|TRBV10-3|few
TGTGCCATCAGGCCTTGGGGAGCGGGAGACTCCTACGAGCAGTACTTC
CAIRPWGAGDSYEQYF
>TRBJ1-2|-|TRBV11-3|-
TGTGCCAGCAGCCTAGAGACACGGATGGATGGCTACACCTTC
CASSLETRMDGYTF
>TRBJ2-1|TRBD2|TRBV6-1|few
TGTGCCAGCAGTGAAAGTGTAGCGGGGGGGGGGAATGAGCAGTTCTTC
CASSESVAGGGNEQFF
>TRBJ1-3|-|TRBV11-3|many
TGTGCCAGCAGCTTAAACATCCCCTCGGGGGGCGTACTCTCTGGAAACACCATATATTTT
CASSLNIPSGGVLSGNTIYF
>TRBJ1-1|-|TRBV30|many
TGTGCCTGGAGTAGGGAGAGCGGTAAAGCTTTCTTT
CAWSRESGKAFF
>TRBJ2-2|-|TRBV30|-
TGTGCCTGGGACCTAGGGGGGCCCTACACCGGGGAGCTGTTTTTT
CAWDLGGPYTGELFF
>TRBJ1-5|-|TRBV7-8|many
TGTGCCAGCAGCCCTAGATGGGGGGATAGCAATCAGCCCCAGCATTTT
CASSPRWGDSNQPQHF
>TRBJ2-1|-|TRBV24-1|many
TGTGCCACCAGTGACCCGGGACTTAGAGGGAATGAGCAGTTCTTC
CATSDPGLRGNEQFF
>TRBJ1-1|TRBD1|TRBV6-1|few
TGTGCCAGCAGCAACGGACAGGGGGGTACTGAAGCTTTCTTT
CASSNGQGGTEAFF
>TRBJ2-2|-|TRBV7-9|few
TGTGCCAGCAGCTCGGGACCCACCGGGGAGCTGTTTTTT
CASSSGPTGELFF
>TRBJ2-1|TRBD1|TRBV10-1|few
TGCGCCAGCAGTGTGGACAGGGGGGAACAGTCCTACAATGAGCAGTTCTTC
CASSVDRGEQSYNEQFF
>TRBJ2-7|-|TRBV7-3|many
TGTGCCAGCAGTTACTCCGCCGCCGGAAACTACGAGCAGTACTTC
CASSYSAAGNYEQYF
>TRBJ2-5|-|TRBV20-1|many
TGCAGTGCGGGCCCAGAAGAGACCCAGTACTTC
CSAGPEETQYF
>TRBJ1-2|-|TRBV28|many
TGTGCCAGCAGTTCCCGGACCTATGGCTACACCTTC
CASSSRTYGYTF
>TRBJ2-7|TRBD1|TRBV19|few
TGTGCCAGTAGTACACAGGGGAGCTCCTACGAGCAGTACTTC
CASSTQGSSYEQYF
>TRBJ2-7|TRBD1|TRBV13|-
TGTGCCAGCAGCTTAGGATTTGGGACAGTCCGGGTCGACGAGCAGTACTTC
CASSLGFGTVRVDEQYF
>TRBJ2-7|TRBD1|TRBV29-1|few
TGCAGCGTTTTGTTCAGACAGGGATCCTCCTACGAGCAGTACTTC
CSVLFRQGSSYEQYF
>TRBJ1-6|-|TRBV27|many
TGTGCCAGCAGTTTAGTGAGAGGGAGCTCCAATTCACCCCTCCACTTT
CASSLVRGSSNSPLHF